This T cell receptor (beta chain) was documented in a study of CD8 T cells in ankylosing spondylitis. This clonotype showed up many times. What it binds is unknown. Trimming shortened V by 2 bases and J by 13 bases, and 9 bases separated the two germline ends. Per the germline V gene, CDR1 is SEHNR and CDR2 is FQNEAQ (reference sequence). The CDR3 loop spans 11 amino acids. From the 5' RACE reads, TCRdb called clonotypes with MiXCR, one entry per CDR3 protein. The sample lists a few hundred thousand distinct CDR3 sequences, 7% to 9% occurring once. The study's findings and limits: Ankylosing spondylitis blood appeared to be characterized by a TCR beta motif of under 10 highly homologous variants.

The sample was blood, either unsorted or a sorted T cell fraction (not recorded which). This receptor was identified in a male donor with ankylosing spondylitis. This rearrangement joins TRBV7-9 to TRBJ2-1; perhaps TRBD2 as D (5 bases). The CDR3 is CASSLNGVQFF. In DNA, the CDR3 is TGTGCCAGCAGCTTAAACGGGGTACAGTTCTTC.